Each of the 28 T cell receptor beta chains below was sequenced from the same sample in a study of blood T cell repertoires in COVID-19. Only in-frame clones appear in the TCRdb table, and some are missing; sequencing was by immunoSEQ multiplex PCR. The data show about 210,000 clones, with around 91% seen just once and 4.5% to 5.5% held by the top ten. Material for sequencing was peripheral blood. The receptor set was obtained from a woman aged 40 to 55 with acute or convalescent COVID-19.

This clone was counted once. V gene TRBV9 combines with J gene TRBJ1-1, with D possibly TRBD1 on 6 matching bases. Looked up from germline, CDR1 is SGDLS and CDR2 is YYNGEE. V lost 1 base to trimming and J lost 8 bases, with 18 bases between them. This CDR3 contains 15 residues. The CDR3 spells CASSVTPTGDVEAFF. The CDR3 DNA reads TGTGCCAGCAGCGTAACCCCGACAGGAGACGTCGAAGCTTTCTTT.

The chain links TRBV3-1 (or the pseudogene TRBV3-2) to TRBJ2-3; the D gene is possibly TRBD2 (7 bases). This CDR3 is built from 16 residues. The V end lost 1 base, the J end lost 4 bases, and 15 bases lay between the germline ends. Germline CDR1 and CDR2: LGHDT and YNNKEL (reference sequence). For the CDR3, the DNA is TGTGCCAGCAGCCAAGTCGGGAAAGGGGGGGCAGATACGCAGTATTTT. It yields the protein CASSQVGKGGADTQYF.

V and J are TRBV3-1 (or the pseudogene TRBV3-2) and TRBJ1-2; 7 bases are a match to TRBD1. The germline CDR1 and CDR2 sequences are LGHDT and YNNKEL (reference sequence). CDR3 size: 15 residues. J gave up 2 bases and V 4 bases, and 7 bases lay outside the gene matches. The CDR3 reads CASSRGLTGNYGYTF. CDR3 nucleotides: TGTGCCAGCAGCCGCGGATTGACAGGGAACTATGGCTACACCTTC.

V usage is TRBV7-2 and J usage is TRBJ1-4, with D perhaps TRBD1 (5 bases). Trimming removed 4 bases at V and 5 bases at J, with 11 bases between. Looked up from germline, CDR1 is SGHTA and CDR2 is FQGNSA. This CDR3 contains 14 residues. The CDR3 loop reads CASSWRQTNEKLFF. CDR3 bases: TGTGCCAGCAGCTGGAGACAGACCAATGAAAAACTGTTTTTT.

A single count supports this clone. The J gene is TRBJ2-2, the V gene TRBV19; weak D call: TRBD1 (6 bases). CDR1 and CDR2 (germline): LNHDA, SQIVND (reference sequence). Trimming stripped 5 bases from V and 6 bases from J, with 10 bases between. CDR3 size: 13 residues. The CDR3 DNA reads as TGTGCCAGTAGTCTACAGGGTGCCGGGGAGCTGTTTTTT. Protein sequence: CASSLQGAGELFF. Full variable domain (outside the CDR3, taken from reference TRBV19 and TRBJ2-2): DGGITQSPKYLFRKEGQNVTLSCEQNLNHDAMYWYRQDPGQGLRLIYYSQIVNDFQKGDIAEGYSVSREKKESFPLTVTSAQKNPTAFYLCASSLQGAGELFFGEGSRLTVL.

In its sample, this clone was seen once. The CDR3 bases are TGTGCCAGTAGTATAGTGGGCGTCGACAGGCGTAACTATGGCTACACCTTC. This encodes CASSIVGVDRRNYGYTF. The chain links TRBV19 to TRBJ1-2; weak D call: TRBD1 (6 bases). This CDR3 spans 17 amino acids. Trimming removed 1 base from V and 1 base from J, with 16 bases in between. Germline V gene lookup returns CDR1 LNHDA and CDR2 SQIVND (reference sequence). The variable domain in full, completed from reference TRBV19 and TRBJ1-2, reads DGGITQSPKYLFRKEGQNVTLSCEQNLNHDAMYWYRQDPGQGLRLIYYSQIVNDFQKGDIAEGYSVSREKKESFPLTVTSAQKNPTAFYLCASSIVGVDRRNYGYTFGSGTRLTVV.

This clone has a single count. The CDR3 here is CASTPDRGRFQPQHF. The DNA for the CDR3 is TGTGCCAGCACCCCGGACAGGGGGCGCTTCCAGCCCCAGCATTTT. The rearrangement joins TRBV6-5 to TRBJ1-5; 11 nucleotides align to TRBD1. The CDR3 runs to 15 residues. Looked up from germline, CDR1 is MNHEY and CDR2 is SVGAGI. After removal of 7 bases from V and 7 bases from J, the junction contained 9 bases not matched to a gene.

J is TRBJ2-3 and V is TRBV4-1; D may be TRBD2 (5 bases). The V end lost 4 bases, the J end lost 0 bases, and 23 bases lay between the germline ends. The CDR3 length is 19 residues. Germline V CDR1 and CDR2: MGHRA, YSYEKL. CDR3: CASSLLPFGPRVSTDTQYF. The CDR3 nucleotides are TGCGCCAGCAGCCTTTTGCCCTTCGGTCCGCGGGTCAGCACAGATACGCAGTATTTT.

The chain couples TRBV12-3 or TRBV12-4 to TRBJ1-2; D may be TRBD1 (5 bases). Trimming took off 3 bases at V and 4 bases at J, with 9 bases between the two ends. This CDR3 contains 13 residues. The DNA of the CDR3 is TGTGCCAGCAGTTTGTCTAGGGGCTATGGCTACACCTTC. It translates to CASSLSRGYGYTF.

The V call is TRBV5-1, the J call TRBJ1-1, with a possible D match to TRBD1 (5 bases). Trimming took 0 bases from V and 6 from J, leaving 12 bases between them. CDR1 and CDR2 (germline): SGHRS, YFSETQ. This CDR3 is 14 amino acids long. The CDR3 loop is CASSLAQGVAEAFF. CDR3 nucleotide sequence: TGCGCCAGCAGCTTGGCGCAGGGTGTCGCTGAAGCTTTCTTT.

V gene TRBV29-1 combines with J gene TRBJ1-2; a possible D gene is TRBD1 (5 bases). V dropped 6 bases and J dropped 1 base, with 12 bases sitting between them. From germline, CDR1 is SQVTM and CDR2 ANQGSEA. This CDR3 has 13 amino acids. The CDR3 region is CSVEAGLNYGYTF. CDR3 nucleotide sequence: TGCAGCGTAGAGGCAGGGCTTAACTATGGCTACACCTTC.

The J gene is TRBJ2-5, the V gene TRBV5-8; 11 bases agree with TRBD1. The CDR3 contains 17 residues. Germline-derived CDR1 and CDR2 are SGHTS and YDEGEE. Unmatched junction bases numbered 10, after V lost 5 bases and J lost 1 base. CDR3 DNA: TGTGCCAGCAGGACGGGACAGGGGGTTTGGGGCCAAGAGACCCAGTACTTC. This sequence encodes CASRTGQGVWGQETQYF.

The CDR3 sequence: CASSQNTDTQYF. CDR3 nucleotide sequence: TGCGCCAGCAGCCAGAACACAGATACGCAGTATTTT. The gene calls are TRBV5-1 and TRBJ2-3; D is unclear. Germline V gene sequence: CDR1 SGHRS, CDR2 YFSETQ. This CDR3 comprises 12 residues. V dropped 4 bases and J dropped 2 bases, with 5 bases sitting between them.

This chain connects TRBV6-6 to TRBJ1-2; 9 bases map to TRBD1. Trimming cost V 2 bases and J 7 bases; bases outside gene matches: 8. From germline, CDR1 is MNHNY and CDR2 SVGAGI (reference sequence). The length of the CDR3 is 15 residues. In DNA, the CDR3 is TGTGCCAGCAGTTACAAGGGACAGGGCCCCCTTGGCTACACCTTC. This sequence encodes CASSYKGQGPLGYTF.

This chain joins TRBV5-1 and TRBJ1-1, with 10 bases aligning to TRBD1. The CDR3 totals 17 residues. V dropped 3 bases and J dropped 3; count of bases not matched to a gene: 11. Germline-derived CDR1 and CDR2 are SGHRS and YFSETQ. CDR3 DNA sequence: TGCGCCAGCAGCTCGATACCGACAGGGGGCCTCTACACTGAAGCTTTCTTT. Translated: CASSSIPTGGLYTEAFF.

The chain combines TRBV6-5 with TRBJ2-7; 10 bases map to TRBD1. Looked up from germline, CDR1 is MNHEY and CDR2 is SVGAGI. With V trimmed by 6 bases and J by 6 bases, 2 bases remained unmatched. This CDR3 spans 12 amino acids. For the CDR3, the DNA is TGTGCCAGCAGCAGGACAGGGGGCGAGCAGTACGTC. Amino acids: CASSRTGGEQYV.

This clone was seen just once. This chain uses TRBV13 with TRBJ2-3; no clear D gene. V was shortened by 5 bases and J by 3 bases, with 6 bases between the two germline ends. The length of the CDR3 is 12 residues. Per germline, CDR1 PRHDT and CDR2 FYEKMQ (reference sequence). CDR3 DNA sequence: TGTGCCAGCAGCCCCCAAACAGATACGCAGTATTTT. Translating it yields CASSPQTDTQYF.

V is TRBV15 and J is TRBJ2-2, with a weak D call TRBD2 (7 bases). Germline V gene sequence: CDR1 LNHNV, CDR2 YYDKDF (reference sequence). There are 15 residues in the CDR3. The V end was cut by 2 bases, the J end by 9 bases, with 16 bases between. Here the CDR3 DNA reads TGTGCCACCAGCAGATTCGGGGGGCCTCACCGGGAGCTGTTTTTT. Protein sequence: CATSRFGGPHRELFF.

This chain joins TRBV7-9 and TRBJ1-1; D remains ambiguous. Trimming stripped 8 bases from V and 0 bases from J, with 7 bases between. Looked up from germline, CDR1 is SEHNR and CDR2 is FQNEAQ (reference sequence). This CDR3 is built from 12 residues. The chain's CDR3 is CASRVLNTEAFF. The CDR3 region has the DNA TGTGCCAGCCGAGTATTGAACACTGAAGCTTTCTTT. Using reference TRBV7-9 and TRBJ1-1 for the parts outside the CDR3, the full variable domain is DTGVSQNPRHKITKRGQNVTFRCDPISEHNRLYWYRQTLGQGPEFLTYFQNEAQLEKSRLLSDRFSAERPKGSFSTLEIQRTEQGDSAMYLCASRVLNTEAFFGQGTRLTVV.

V gene TRBV30 combines with J gene TRBJ2-5, with a weak D call TRBD1 (6 bases). This CDR3 has 15 amino acids. The V end lost 2 bases, the J end lost 5 bases, and 18 bases lay between the germline ends. Germline V lookup: CDR1 GTSNPN, CDR2 SVGIG (reference sequence). The CDR3: CAWSLVTGLLETQYF. The CDR3 bases are TGTGCCTGGAGTCTTGTTACAGGGTTACTTGAGACCCAGTACTTC.

This chain links TRBV5-8 with TRBJ1-1; D is unresolved. The CDR3 has 11 residues. V lost 7 bases, J lost 4 bases, and 8 bases lay in between. Germline V CDR1 and CDR2: SGHTS, YDEGEE. CDR3 residues: CASGGSTEAFF. CDR3 sequence (DNA): TGTGCCAGCGGAGGAAGCACTGAAGCTTTCTTT.

This chain's CDR3 is CASRGLWALGSSGQRDNEQFF. CDR3 nucleotide sequence: TGTGCCAGCAGAGGATTGTGGGCATTGGGGTCTTCGGGACAGAGGGACAATGAGCAGTTCTTC. V is TRBV2 and J is TRBJ2-1; 7 bases are shared with TRBD1. Germline loops: CDR1 SNHLY, CDR2 FYNNEI. The CDR3 consists of 21 residues. V shed 6 bases and J 5 bases; nucleotides not matched to a gene: 28.

This chain links TRBV27 with TRBJ2-1; D perhaps matches TRBD1 (6 bases). The CDR3 sequence is 16 residues long. The V and J ends lost 0 bases and 3 bases respectively, with 12 bases between them. Germline CDR1 reads MNHEY; CDR2 reads SMNVEV (reference sequence). The CDR3 reads CASSLSQGSYYNEQFF. The DNA for the CDR3 is TGTGCCAGCAGTTTATCCCAGGGGTCCTACTACAATGAGCAGTTCTTC.

This chain's CDR3 is CAISEGGQGYEQYV. CDR3 nucleotide sequence: TGTGCCATCAGTGAGGGAGGACAGGGCTACGAGCAGTACGTC. This sequence joins TRBV10-3 and TRBJ2-7, with 8 bases that match TRBD1. Germline lookup yields CDR1 ENHRY and CDR2 SYGVKD. The CDR3 covers 14 residues. Trimming at V came to 2 bases and at J to 3 bases, leaving 3 bases not matched to a gene.

This clone has a handful of counts. The rearrangement links TRBV3-1 (or the pseudogene TRBV3-2) to TRBJ1-2; 7 nucleotides align to TRBD1. This CDR3 spans 14 amino acids. V gave up 3 bases and J gave up 6 bases; unmatched junction bases: 7. Germline-derived CDR1 and CDR2 are LGHDT and YNNKEL (reference sequence). The CDR3 region has the DNA TGTGCCAGCAGCCAGAAACAGACAGGGAATGGCTACACCTTC. Translation: CASSQKQTGNGYTF.

The J gene is TRBJ2-2, the V gene TRBV3-1 (or the pseudogene TRBV3-2); D may be TRBD1 (5 bases). This CDR3 comprises 16 residues. The V and J ends lost 1 base and 0 bases respectively, with 9 bases between them. Germline values: CDR1 LGHDT, CDR2 YNNKEL (reference sequence). The DNA for the CDR3 is TGTGCCAGCAGCCAAGGGACATTTTCGAACACCGGGGAGCTGTTTTTT. Translated: CASSQGTFSNTGELFF.

This clone has a single count. CDR3 region: CASSYSAGSGYGYTF. Here the CDR3 DNA reads TGTGCCAGCAGTTACTCTGCTGGGAGTGGATATGGCTACACCTTC. The rearrangement links TRBV6-5 to TRBJ1-2; no reliable D call. This CDR3 is 15 amino acids long. Germline values: CDR1 MNHEY, CDR2 SVGAGI. Trimming took off 0 bases at V and 5 bases at J, with 13 bases between the two ends.

This clone was picked up a small number of times. The rearrangement links TRBV10-3 to TRBJ2-3; 9 positions agree with TRBD2. Germline V gives CDR1 ENHRY, CDR2 SYGVKD. The CDR3 sequence is 13 residues long. After removal of 10 bases from V and 2 bases from J, the junction contained 4 bases not matched to a gene. CDR3 in DNA: TGTGCCACCGGACTAGCGCCCACAGATACGCAGTATTTT. Encoded protein: CATGLAPTDTQYF.